This is a list of T cell receptor beta chains from one sample in a study of blood T cell repertoires in COVID-19. Profiled with immunoSEQ multiplex PCR; TCRdb holds only in-frame clones, not every one. The table shows 250,000 to 350,000 clones, with roughly 90% occurring only once. What was sequenced was PBMCs or T cells enriched from blood (not recorded which). All receptors come from a woman in her thirties who had recovered from COVID-19. Both conserved end residues are part of each CDR3. The order of the fields is D gene, J gene, clone size, V gene, CDR3 protein, CDR3 DNA. The D gene is left open where the match is weak. Only part of the rows carry a size: once, few, many, or a class if the clone is expanded.

D gene: .; J gene: TRBJ2-1; clone size: .; V gene: TRBV19; CDR3 protein: CASSIPPVNNEQFF; CDR3 DNA: TGTGCCAGTAGTATCCCCCCGGTAAACAATGAGCAGTTCTTC
D gene: .; J gene: TRBJ1-1; clone size: .; V gene: TRBV11-2; CDR3 protein: CASSLAGDHTEAFF; CDR3 DNA: TGTGCCAGCAGCCTCGCAGGGGACCACACTGAAGCTTTCTTT
D gene: TRBD1; J gene: TRBJ1-5; clone size: .; V gene: TRBV6-1; CDR3 protein: CASSGDSIAFNQPQHF; CDR3 DNA: TGTGCCAGCAGTGGGGACAGTATCGCTTTCAATCAGCCCCAGCATTTT
D gene: .; J gene: TRBJ2-7; clone size: once; V gene: TRBV27; CDR3 protein: CASSLYPDTDTYEQYF; CDR3 DNA: TGTGCCAGCAGTTTATATCCGGACACGGATACCTACGAGCAGTACTTC
D gene: TRBD1; J gene: TRBJ2-1; clone size: .; V gene: TRBV6-5; CDR3 protein: CASSRQGDSNEQFF; CDR3 DNA: TGTGCCAGCAGCCGACAGGGTGACAGCAATGAGCAGTTCTTC
D gene: TRBD2; J gene: TRBJ2-1; clone size: .; V gene: TRBV11-3; CDR3 protein: CASSFGAGGFHSYNEQFF; CDR3 DNA: TGTGCCAGCAGCTTTGGAGCGGGGGGTTTCCACTCCTACAATGAGCAGTTCTTC
D gene: .; J gene: TRBJ2-2; clone size: .; V gene: TRBV12-3/TRBV12-4; CDR3 protein: CASSFRGTGELFF; CDR3 DNA: TGTGCCAGCAGTTTTAGGGGGACCGGGGAGCTGTTTTTT
D gene: .; J gene: TRBJ1-5; clone size: .; V gene: TRBV18; CDR3 protein: CASSAGGKGSNQPQHF; CDR3 DNA: TGTGCCAGCTCCGCGGGTGGGAAAGGGAGCAATCAGCCCCAGCATTTT
D gene: .; J gene: TRBJ2-1; clone size: once; V gene: TRBV3-1/TRBV3-2; CDR3 protein: CASSQTRDNEQFF; CDR3 DNA: TGTGCCAGCAGCCAAACGCGGGACAATGAGCAGTTCTTC
D gene: TRBD2; J gene: TRBJ2-2; clone size: .; V gene: TRBV6-2/TRBV6-3; CDR3 protein: CASSYGTSGVSNTGELFF; CDR3 DNA: TGTGCCAGCAGTTACGGGACTAGCGGGGTTTCGAACACCGGGGAGCTGTTTTTT
D gene: TRBD2; J gene: TRBJ2-5; clone size: .; V gene: TRBV5-1; CDR3 protein: CASSVIGTTQETQYF; CDR3 DNA: TGCGCCAGCAGCGTCATTGGGACTACCCAAGAGACCCAGTACTTC
D gene: .; J gene: TRBJ2-7; clone size: once; V gene: TRBV28; CDR3 protein: CASNTKTVNYEQYF; CDR3 DNA: TGTGCCAGCAATACTAAGACAGTGAACTACGAGCAGTACTTC
D gene: .; J gene: TRBJ2-5; clone size: .; V gene: TRBV28; CDR3 protein: CASSNSDRQETQYF; CDR3 DNA: TGTGCCAGCAGTAACTCGGACAGACAAGAGACCCAGTACTTC
D gene: .; J gene: TRBJ2-1; clone size: .; V gene: TRBV27; CDR3 protein: CASIQGGSYNEQFF; CDR3 DNA: TGTGCCAGCATACAGGGCGGCTCCTACAATGAGCAGTTCTTC
D gene: .; J gene: TRBJ1-2; clone size: .; V gene: TRBV29-1; CDR3 protein: CSVDVGDPYGYTF; CDR3 DNA: TGCAGCGTTGATGTCGGGGATCCATATGGCTACACCTTC
D gene: TRBD1; J gene: TRBJ2-7; clone size: .; V gene: TRBV4-2; CDR3 protein: CASSHPGQSYEQYF; CDR3 DNA: TGTGCCAGCAGCCACCCGGGACAGTCCTACGAGCAGTACTTC
D gene: .; J gene: TRBJ1-5; clone size: .; V gene: TRBV27; CDR3 protein: CASRRDAGFRPQHF; CDR3 DNA: TGTGCCAGCAGGAGGGACGCGGGGTTTAGGCCCCAGCATTTT
D gene: .; J gene: TRBJ2-5; clone size: .; V gene: TRBV9; CDR3 protein: CASSRTLQETQYF; CDR3 DNA: TGTGCCAGCAGCCGGACTCTACAAGAGACCCAGTACTTC
D gene: TRBD1; J gene: TRBJ1-2; clone size: .; V gene: TRBV12-3/TRBV12-4; CDR3 protein: CASSMGQNYGYTF; CDR3 DNA: TGTGCCAGCAGTATGGGACAGAACTATGGCTACACCTTC
D gene: .; J gene: TRBJ1-4; clone size: .; V gene: TRBV5-1; CDR3 protein: CASSLAGATNEKLFF; CDR3 DNA: TGCGCCAGCAGCTTGGCAGGGGCAACTAATGAAAAACTGTTTTTT
D gene: TRBD1; J gene: TRBJ1-5; clone size: .; V gene: TRBV6-2/TRBV6-3; CDR3 protein: CASSYPRGTAGANQPQHF; CDR3 DNA: TGTGCCAGCAGTTACCCGAGGGGGACAGCCGGGGCCAATCAGCCCCAGCATTTT
D gene: .; J gene: TRBJ1-3; clone size: .; V gene: TRBV9; CDR3 protein: CASSVVSSGNTIYF; CDR3 DNA: TGTGCCAGCAGCGTAGTTTCGTCCGGAAACACCATATATTTT
D gene: TRBD1; J gene: TRBJ1-2; clone size: .; V gene: TRBV24-1; CDR3 protein: CATSDQYGTDIYGYTF; CDR3 DNA: TGTGCCACCAGTGACCAATACGGGACAGACATCTATGGCTACACCTTC
D gene: .; J gene: TRBJ1-2; clone size: .; V gene: TRBV19; CDR3 protein: CALDTNPGYTF; CDR3 DNA: TGTGCCCTCGACACCAACCCTGGCTACACCTTC
D gene: TRBD2; J gene: TRBJ2-1; clone size: .; V gene: TRBV14; CDR3 protein: CASSQNGRRLNEQFF; CDR3 DNA: TGTGCCAGCAGCCAAAACGGGAGGAGGCTCAATGAGCAGTTCTTC
D gene: TRBD1; J gene: TRBJ1-5; clone size: .; V gene: TRBV7-8; CDR3 protein: CASSLVTGAGSQPQHF; CDR3 DNA: TGTGCCAGCAGCTTAGTGACAGGGGCAGGGAGTCAGCCCCAGCATTTT
D gene: TRBD2; J gene: TRBJ2-3; clone size: .; V gene: TRBV29-1; CDR3 protein: CSVSGRAADTQYF; CDR3 DNA: TGCAGCGTTAGCGGGAGGGCCGCGGATACGCAGTATTTT
D gene: .; J gene: TRBJ2-1; clone size: .; V gene: TRBV9; CDR3 protein: CASSVEVGEQFF; CDR3 DNA: TGTGCCAGCAGCGTAGAAGTCGGGGAGCAGTTCTTC
D gene: TRBD1; J gene: TRBJ1-2; clone size: .; V gene: TRBV7-9; CDR3 protein: CASSFGQGSLYGYTF; CDR3 DNA: TGTGCCAGCAGCTTCGGACAGGGGAGCCTGTATGGCTACACCTTC
D gene: TRBD1; J gene: TRBJ1-2; clone size: .; V gene: TRBV29-1; CDR3 protein: CSVLQGYYGYTF; CDR3 DNA: TGCAGCGTTCTACAGGGGTACTATGGCTACACCTTC
D gene: .; J gene: TRBJ1-1; clone size: .; V gene: TRBV4-2; CDR3 protein: CASSQERRTEAFF; CDR3 DNA: TGTGCCAGCAGCCAAGAAAGGCGGACTGAAGCTTTCTTT
D gene: .; J gene: TRBJ2-1; clone size: once; V gene: TRBV21-1; CDR3 protein: CASSKAWDIHLRVNEQFF; CDR3 DNA: TGTGCCAGCAGCAAAGCGTGGGACATCCATCTTAGGGTCAATGAGCAGTTCTTC
D gene: TRBD1; J gene: TRBJ1-1; clone size: .; V gene: TRBV10-3; CDR3 protein: CAISYDRAGTEAFF; CDR3 DNA: TGTGCCATCAGTTACGACAGGGCAGGCACTGAAGCTTTCTTT
D gene: .; J gene: TRBJ2-3; clone size: .; V gene: TRBV5-8; CDR3 protein: CASSLNGGPTDTQYF; CDR3 DNA: TGTGCCAGCAGCTTGAATGGGGGCCCCACAGATACGCAGTATTTT
D gene: .; J gene: TRBJ1-2; clone size: .; V gene: TRBV5-1; CDR3 protein: CASSLENRTMGYTF; CDR3 DNA: TGCGCCAGCAGCTTGGAGAACAGGACTATGGGCTACACCTTC
D gene: .; J gene: TRBJ1-2; clone size: .; V gene: TRBV6-1; CDR3 protein: CASSDSGRAYGYTF; CDR3 DNA: TGTGCCAGCAGTGATTCCGGCAGGGCCTATGGCTACACCTTC
D gene: .; J gene: TRBJ2-3; clone size: .; V gene: TRBV7-9; CDR3 protein: CASSLVVSGDTQYF; CDR3 DNA: TGTGCCAGCAGCTTAGTGGTATCCGGAGATACGCAGTATTTT
D gene: .; J gene: TRBJ1-5; clone size: .; V gene: TRBV4-1; CDR3 protein: CASSQDYRFRAGQPQHF; CDR3 DNA: TGCGCCAGCAGCCAAGATTATAGATTCAGGGCTGGGCAGCCCCAGCATTTT
D gene: TRBD2; J gene: TRBJ2-1; clone size: once; V gene: TRBV24-1; CDR3 protein: CATSDLPSGAGEQFF; CDR3 DNA: TGTGCCACCAGTGATTTGCCTAGCGGGGCCGGAGAGCAGTTCTTC
D gene: TRBD1; J gene: TRBJ1-1; clone size: .; V gene: TRBV7-2; CDR3 protein: CASSLGQGSAFF; CDR3 DNA: TGTGCCAGCAGCTTAGGACAGGGGTCGGCTTTCTTT
D gene: .; J gene: TRBJ1-2; clone size: .; V gene: TRBV4-1; CDR3 protein: CASSQVAVNGNYGYTF; CDR3 DNA: TGCGCCAGCAGCCAAGTAGCTGTCAACGGTAACTATGGCTACACCTTC